This TCR beta chain was identified during a study of cytomegalovirus exposure and HLA in healthy donors. The germline V gene has CDR1 SGHRS and CDR2 YFSETQ. The CDR3 loop spans 12 amino acids. V trimming: 5 bases; J trimming: 7 bases; junction bases outside the gene matches: 4. PCR amplification relied on 60 Vbeta primers (plus 13 Jbeta primers). This table comes from immunoSEQ multiplex PCR, and its TCRdb copy is limited to in-frame clones, with some not included. Of around 200,000 clones in the sample, around 85% were seen once. The chain is built from TRBV5-1 and TRBJ1-2; 8 nucleotides match TRBD1. The sequenced sample was PBMCs. This TCR derives from a man aged 45-65 years in good health and CMV-seronegative. The CDR3 DNA sequence: TGCGCCAGCAGTCAAGGACAGGGTGGCTACACCTTC. It is translated as CASSQGQGGYTF.